A selection of T cell receptor beta chains follows, all from one sample in a study of graft-versus-host responses after intestinal transplantation. Sequenced by immunoSEQ multiplex PCR; TCRdb stores in-frame clones only, minus some. The sample has about 12,000 clones; roughly nine tenths are singletons. This sample comprised PBMCs, obtained 105 days after intestinal transplantation. These receptors were taken from a human patient who received an intestinal transplant, so some T cells may come from the graft donor. CDR3s include the opening cysteine and the closing phenylalanine or tryptophan. The order of the fields is D gene, J gene, clone size, V gene, CDR3 DNA, CDR3 protein. The D gene is left open where the match is weak. Clone size is not always given. Where it is, it says once, few, many or a class for expanded clones.

d_call: .
j_call: TRBJ1-1
clone_size: .
v_call: TRBV25-1
cdr3_nt: TGTGCCAGCAGTGACCTGACAGGGAACACTGAAGCTTTCTTT
cdr3_aa: CASSDLTGNTEAFF

d_call: .
j_call: TRBJ1-6
clone_size: .
v_call: TRBV11-3
cdr3_nt: TGTGCCAGCAGCTTAGGGGGTAATTCACCCCTCCACTTT
cdr3_aa: CASSLGGNSPLHF

d_call: .
j_call: TRBJ1-3
clone_size: .
v_call: TRBV10-3
cdr3_nt: TGTGCCATCCTACAACGACAGCTCTCTGGAAACACCATATATTTT
cdr3_aa: CAILQRQLSGNTIYF

d_call: TRBD1
j_call: TRBJ1-4
clone_size: .
v_call: TRBV7-2
cdr3_nt: TGTGCCAGCAGCCAAAAGGGACAGGGTATTGGTGAAAAACTGTTTTTT
cdr3_aa: CASSQKGQGIGEKLFF

d_call: TRBD1
j_call: TRBJ1-1
clone_size: .
v_call: TRBV6-1
cdr3_nt: TGTGCCAGCAGTGCCGGGCGGACAGGAGGCACTGAAGCTTTCTTT
cdr3_aa: CASSAGRTGGTEAFF

d_call: .
j_call: TRBJ1-2
clone_size: .
v_call: TRBV11-2
cdr3_nt: TGTGCCAGCACCAGGTTAAACTATGGCTACACCTTC
cdr3_aa: CASTRLNYGYTF

d_call: TRBD2
j_call: TRBJ2-5
clone_size: .
v_call: TRBV5-1
cdr3_nt: TGCGCCAGCAGCCCGGGACTAGCAGAGACCCAGTACTTC
cdr3_aa: CASSPGLAETQYF

d_call: .
j_call: TRBJ2-5
clone_size: .
v_call: TRBV12-2
cdr3_nt: TGTGCAAGTCGCTTACCCATATGTTTGGGGGAAGAGCAAGAGACCCAGTACTTC
cdr3_aa: CASRLPICLGEEQETQYF

d_call: .
j_call: TRBJ2-3
clone_size: .
v_call: TRBV5-6
cdr3_nt: TGTGCCAGCAGTTTAGGGGCAGATACGCAGTATTTT
cdr3_aa: CASSLGADTQYF

d_call: TRBD1
j_call: TRBJ2-7
clone_size: .
v_call: TRBV2
cdr3_nt: TGTGCCAGCAGTAGGACAGGCCAGTCCTACGAGCAGTACTTC
cdr3_aa: CASSRTGQSYEQYF

d_call: TRBD2
j_call: TRBJ2-1
clone_size: .
v_call: TRBV4-1
cdr3_nt: TGCGCCAGCAGCCATCGGAGGAAGGTGGGGACTAGCGGGAGTAATGAGCAGTTCTTC
cdr3_aa: CASSHRRKVGTSGSNEQFF

d_call: .
j_call: TRBJ2-3
clone_size: .
v_call: TRBV14
cdr3_nt: TGTGCCAGCAGTTCCGATAATCCTCGAGATACGCAGTATTTT
cdr3_aa: CASSSDNPRDTQYF

d_call: .
j_call: TRBJ1-2
clone_size: .
v_call: TRBV9
cdr3_nt: TGTGCCAGCAGCCCCCCGCTTGGGGCAGGGCGATCTAACTATGGCTACACCTTC
cdr3_aa: CASSPPLGAGRSNYGYTF

d_call: .
j_call: TRBJ2-2
clone_size: .
v_call: TRBV18
cdr3_nt: TGTGCCAGCTCACCGGAGCTACAGGGGAACACCGGGGAGCTGTTTTTT
cdr3_aa: CASSPELQGNTGELFF

d_call: .
j_call: TRBJ2-1
clone_size: .
v_call: TRBV12-5
cdr3_nt: TGTGCTAGTGCCCCACCCCAGTTCGTGAAACCCTTTAATGAGCAGTTCTTC
cdr3_aa: CASAPPQFVKPFNEQFF

d_call: .
j_call: TRBJ1-2
clone_size: .
v_call: TRBV28
cdr3_nt: TGTGCCAGCAGTTTAGGCCATACGGGGGGTCACTATGGCTACACCTTC
cdr3_aa: CASSLGHTGGHYGYTF

d_call: TRBD1
j_call: TRBJ1-2
clone_size: .
v_call: TRBV10-3
cdr3_nt: TGTGCCATCAGTGATACGGGCAGAGGGGGCCTTACGGTGGACACCTTC
cdr3_aa: CAISDTGRGGLTVDTF

d_call: TRBD1
j_call: TRBJ1-2
clone_size: .
v_call: TRBV19
cdr3_nt: TGTGCCAGTAGTAACGACGACAGGGTTTTAGGCTACACCTTC
cdr3_aa: CASSNDDRVLGYTF

d_call: .
j_call: TRBJ1-6
clone_size: .
v_call: TRBV6-5
cdr3_nt: TGTGCCAGCAGTTACAGGGCACCCCTCCACTTT
cdr3_aa: CASSYRAPLHF

d_call: TRBD1
j_call: TRBJ1-4
clone_size: .
v_call: TRBV19
cdr3_nt: TGTGCCAGTGAACAGGGGAACCATGAAAAACTGTTTTTT
cdr3_aa: CASEQGNHEKLFF

d_call: .
j_call: TRBJ2-3
clone_size: few
v_call: TRBV19
cdr3_nt: TGTGCCAGTAGTATCGCGACAGATACGCAGTATTTT
cdr3_aa: CASSIATDTQYF

d_call: TRBD2
j_call: TRBJ2-3
clone_size: .
v_call: TRBV28
cdr3_nt: TGTGCCAGCAGTTTGGGTGATAGCGGGATATCAGATACGCAGTATTTT
cdr3_aa: CASSLGDSGISDTQYF

d_call: TRBD2
j_call: TRBJ2-1
clone_size: .
v_call: TRBV11-1
cdr3_nt: TGTGCCAGCAGCCCGTCGCTGATGGGCGGGAGTTCCCATGAGCAGTTCTTC
cdr3_aa: CASSPSLMGGSSHEQFF

d_call: .
j_call: TRBJ1-6
clone_size: .
v_call: TRBV6-5
cdr3_nt: TGTGCCAGCAGTCAACCGGGCCTTCATTCACCCCTCCACTTT
cdr3_aa: CASSQPGLHSPLHF

d_call: .
j_call: TRBJ2-7
clone_size: .
v_call: TRBV7-6
cdr3_nt: TGTGCCAGCAGCTTTCGTGGGGGTAGTTCCTACGAGCAGTACTTC
cdr3_aa: CASSFRGGSSYEQYF

d_call: .
j_call: TRBJ2-7
clone_size: .
v_call: TRBV4-1
cdr3_nt: TGCGCCAGCAGCCAAGAGATCGGGCTTGCTCGGGAGCAGTACTTC
cdr3_aa: CASSQEIGLAREQYF

d_call: TRBD1
j_call: TRBJ2-7
clone_size: few
v_call: TRBV10-1
cdr3_nt: TGCGCCAGCAGCGAGGTCGGGACAGGGACCTACGAGCAGTACTTC
cdr3_aa: CASSEVGTGTYEQYF

d_call: TRBD1
j_call: TRBJ1-1
clone_size: .
v_call: TRBV5-4
cdr3_nt: TGTGCCAGCAGCTTGGTGGGGACAGGCCACTCTGAAGCTTTCTTT
cdr3_aa: CASSLVGTGHSEAFF

d_call: .
j_call: TRBJ2-7
clone_size: .
v_call: TRBV28
cdr3_nt: TGTGCCAGCAGTTTCTGGGGATCCTACGAGCAGTACTTC
cdr3_aa: CASSFWGSYEQYF

d_call: .
j_call: TRBJ1-5
clone_size: .
v_call: TRBV4-1
cdr3_nt: TGCGCCAGCAGCCCGGGGGGTCAGCCCCAGCATTTT
cdr3_aa: CASSPGGQPQHF

d_call: .
j_call: TRBJ2-5
clone_size: .
v_call: TRBV5-4
cdr3_nt: TGTGCCAGCAGCTCTGACAGGCAAGAGACCCAGTACTTC
cdr3_aa: CASSSDRQETQYF

d_call: TRBD2
j_call: TRBJ2-3
clone_size: .
v_call: TRBV19
cdr3_nt: TGTGCCAGTAGTATGGGCGGGAGAGGCACAGATACGCAGTATTTT
cdr3_aa: CASSMGGRGTDTQYF

d_call: .
j_call: TRBJ1-3
clone_size: few
v_call: TRBV10-2
cdr3_nt: TGCGCCAGCAGTGAGTCCCACGGGAACACCATATATTTT
cdr3_aa: CASSESHGNTIYF

d_call: .
j_call: TRBJ2-5
clone_size: .
v_call: TRBV5-1
cdr3_nt: TGCGCCAGCAGCTTGGGGGACCGGGTAGGGGAGACCCAGTACTTC
cdr3_aa: CASSLGDRVGETQYF

d_call: TRBD2
j_call: TRBJ2-3
clone_size: .
v_call: TRBV27
cdr3_nt: TGTGCCAGCAGCTGGACTAGCGGGAGAGTGGAGGATACGCAGTATTTT
cdr3_aa: CASSWTSGRVEDTQYF

d_call: .
j_call: TRBJ2-1
clone_size: .
v_call: TRBV2
cdr3_nt: TGTGCCAGCAGTGAAAGGGACGGTGAGCAGTTCTTC
cdr3_aa: CASSERDGEQFF

d_call: .
j_call: TRBJ2-1
clone_size: .
v_call: TRBV7-9
cdr3_nt: TGTGCCAGCAGCTCCCAGAAGGGTGAGCAGTTCTTC
cdr3_aa: CASSSQKGEQFF

d_call: TRBD2
j_call: TRBJ2-3
clone_size: .
v_call: TRBV9
cdr3_nt: TGTGCCAGCAGCGCCCCGCTGCGGGAGTCGGTAGGGACAGATACGCAGTATTTT
cdr3_aa: CASSAPLRESVGTDTQYF

d_call: TRBD1
j_call: TRBJ1-1
clone_size: once
v_call: TRBV9
cdr3_nt: TGTGCCAGCAGCTTCGACAGGGGCGAAGCTTTCTTT
cdr3_aa: CASSFDRGEAFF

d_call: .
j_call: TRBJ2-7
clone_size: .
v_call: TRBV10-1
cdr3_nt: TGCGCCAGCAGTGAGCCAAGGGGCAGGGTAAAGGCCTACGAGCAGTACTTC
cdr3_aa: CASSEPRGRVKAYEQYF

d_call: TRBD2
j_call: TRBJ2-5
clone_size: .
v_call: TRBV4-1
cdr3_nt: TGCGCCAGCAGCCAACTTGGACTAGCGGGAGTCTTGGTGGAGACCCAGTACTTC
cdr3_aa: CASSQLGLAGVLVETQYF

d_call: TRBD2
j_call: TRBJ2-3
clone_size: .
v_call: TRBV19
cdr3_nt: TGTGCCAGTAGCACCAGGACTAGCGGCACAGATACGCAGTATTTT
cdr3_aa: CASSTRTSGTDTQYF

d_call: .
j_call: TRBJ1-2
clone_size: .
v_call: TRBV23-1
cdr3_nt: TGCGCCAGCAGTCAATGGTCCTCGACCTCGGCCTATGGCTACACCTTC
cdr3_aa: CASSQWSSTSAYGYTF

d_call: .
j_call: TRBJ2-3
clone_size: .
v_call: TRBV5-1
cdr3_nt: TGCGCCAGCAGCTGGACGACAGACCGCACAGATACGCAGTATTTT
cdr3_aa: CASSWTTDRTDTQYF

d_call: .
j_call: TRBJ2-5
clone_size: .
v_call: TRBV6-6
cdr3_nt: TGTGCCAGCAGTTATTACAAGACAGATCAAGAGACCCAGTACTTC
cdr3_aa: CASSYYKTDQETQYF

d_call: .
j_call: TRBJ2-1
clone_size: .
v_call: TRBV7-3
cdr3_nt: TGTGCCAGCAGCTTATACGGGGGCTCCTACAATGAGCAGTTCTTC
cdr3_aa: CASSLYGGSYNEQFF

d_call: .
j_call: TRBJ2-7
clone_size: .
v_call: TRBV2
cdr3_nt: TGTGCCCTCCAAGGTGAGCGGACCTCCTACGAGCAGTACTTC
cdr3_aa: CALQGERTSYEQYF

d_call: .
j_call: TRBJ2-1
clone_size: .
v_call: TRBV7-3
cdr3_nt: TGTGCCAGCAGCTTAAGGAACCGCGAGGTCGGAAATGAGCAGTTCTTC
cdr3_aa: CASSLRNREVGNEQFF

d_call: TRBD2
j_call: TRBJ2-5
clone_size: .
v_call: TRBV19
cdr3_nt: TGTGCCAGTAGTTCTTACCTCAGACTAGCGGGAGATAAAGAGACCCAGTACTTC
cdr3_aa: CASSSYLRLAGDKETQYF